This section outlines one T cell receptor (beta chain) sequence together with its context. In the original analysis: Nucleated cell counts were estimated from reference gene primer amplification. Repertoires were generated with immunoSEQ multiplex PCR, while TCRdb's copy carries only in-frame clones and drops some. That table gives V, J and clone size, and the DNA gave D and trimming. Counted here are over 120,000 clones, about 89% occurring once; the ten biggest clones make up over 9%. This record belongs to a study of blood T cell repertoires in COVID-19. This CDR3 region has 13 residues. V lost 7 bases and J 1 base, leaving 10 bases between the germline ends. Germline V gene data show CDR1 as LNHDA and CDR2 as SQIVND (reference sequence). Participants' reported clinical history set cohort assignment.

The TCR sequence derives from a man in his sixties who had recovered from COVID-19. The chain couples TRBV19 to TRBJ1-1; D is uncertain. Sample: PBMCs or T cells enriched from blood (not recorded which). The CDR3 spells CASTKTKNTEAFF. As DNA, the CDR3 is TGTGCCAGTACTAAGACAAAGAACACTGAAGCTTTCTTT.